This T cell receptor (beta chain) originates from a study of T cells in Graves' hyperthyroidism and ophthalmopathy. Study as a whole: Peripheral blood was obtained at initial diagnosis, preceding any treatment. Study-wide points: A model built on 13 V-J features separated ophthalmopathy from stable hyperthyroidism.

Using RNA transcripts as the source, TCR beta CDR3 regions were amplified. With the HTBI primer set, the TCR CDR3 went through a first round of RT-PCR. TCRdb passed the multiplex PCR reads through MiXCR, listing each CDR3 protein once. In the table there are roughly 840,000 distinct CDR3 sequences, around 38% of which are singletons. Remarks on this clonotype: Its antigen remains unidentified.

Uncontrolled infection, other autoimmune disease, pregnancy or lactation barred patients from enrollment. It was less than 13 ml of fresh peripheral blood that supplied the PBMCs. There are 14 residues in the CDR3. With 2 bases removed from V and 3 bases from J, the gap between germline ends came to 9 bases. The V gene's germline CDR1 is SGHRS and CDR2 YFSETQ. Sequencing used blood. The chain couples TRBV5-1 to TRBJ1-3; D remains ambiguous. The sequence came from a man younger than 35 with Graves' hyperthyroidism. This chain's CDR3 is CASSFLGVGNTIYF. In DNA form, the CDR3 reads TGCGCCAGCAGCTTTCTCGGGGTTGGAAACACCATATATTTT.